A selection of T cell receptor beta chains follows, all from one sample in a study of blood T cells in healthy people across ages. MiXCR, applied by TCRdb to the 5' RACE reads, yields one record per CDR3 protein. This sample has about 720,000 distinct CDR3 sequences, with 20% to 25% found just once. These same data were also listed under a study on T cells of mothers and their children.

Specimen: blood. These receptors all stem from a boy between 10 and 17 years old in good health. The CDR3 runs from the conserved cysteine through the conserved F or W. Fields, in order: D gene, V gene, clone size, J gene, CDR3 DNA, CDR3 protein. A D gene is named only where the DNA matches it firmly. Where a row states a size, it is once, few, many or the class of an expanded clone; other rows omit it.

-	TRBV27	many	TRBJ2-7	TGTGCCAGCAGTTTTTCAGGGAGGTCCTACGAGCAGTACTTC	CASSFSGRSYEQYF
-	TRBV20-1	-	TRBJ2-7	TGCAGTGCTGGGAGAAGGGGGAGGGCCTCCTACGAGCAGTACTTC	CSAGRRGRASYEQYF
-	TRBV7-9	-	TRBJ2-4	TGTGCCAGCACCCTTGAGGCGGAAAACATTCAGTACTTC	CASTLEAENIQYF
-	TRBV5-1	few	TRBJ2-1	TGCGCCAGCAAGCTCAACGGGATGCCCATCTACAATGAGCAGTTCTTC	CASKLNGMPIYNEQFF
TRBD2	TRBV10-3	few	TRBJ2-5	TGTGCCATCAGTGACCTAGCGGGAGGGCCTGGAGAGCAGTACTTC	CAISDLAGGPGEQYF
TRBD1	TRBV28	-	TRBJ2-7	TGTGCCAGCAGTACGACTACATCACAGGGGGCGGGAGAGCAGTACTTC	CASSTTTSQGAGEQYF
TRBD1	TRBV29-1	few	TRBJ2-5	TGCAGCGTTGCCGACCTTGACAGGGCGGAAGAGACCCAGTACTTC	CSVADLDRAEETQYF
TRBD2	TRBV7-9	-	TRBJ2-5	TGTGCCAGCAGCTTATGGCTAGCGGGAGGGCCGGGTGAGACCCAGTACTTC	CASSLWLAGGPGETQYF
TRBD2	TRBV20-1	-	TRBJ2-3	TGCAGTGCTAGAGCAAGGGGCGGGAGGGGCGGAGATACGCAGTATTTT	CSARARGGRGGDTQYF
TRBD2	TRBV7-2	-	TRBJ2-7	TGTGCCAGCCGCTCGGGACTAGCGGGTTCGCAGTACTTC	CASRSGLAGSQYF
-	TRBV19	-	TRBJ2-7	TGTGCCAGTAGCTCCTCGGGGGACGGAATCTCCTACGAGCAGTACTTC	CASSSSGDGISYEQYF
-	TRBV9	few	TRBJ1-2	TGTGCCAGCAGCGTAGATGCTAGGGCGACTAACTATGGCTACACCTTC	CASSVDARATNYGYTF
-	TRBV7-2	-	TRBJ2-7	TGTGCCAGCAGCTCCAGACTAGGGGCCTACGAGCAGTACTTC	CASSSRLGAYEQYF
-	TRBV21-1	few	TRBJ2-4	TGTGCCAGCAGCAAAGAAAGCCGGGACAGGGGGAATGCGGCCAAAAACATTCAGTACTTC	CASSKESRDRGNAAKNIQYF
TRBD2	TRBV19	few	TRBJ2-1	TGTGCCAGTATGGTAGCGGGGGCAACCTCCTACAATGAGCAGTTCTTC	CASMVAGATSYNEQFF
TRBD1	TRBV7-9	-	TRBJ1-1	TGTGCCAGCAGCTTAGGGGACAGGGTAGGAGCTTTCTTT	CASSLGDRVGAFF
TRBD2	TRBV9	-	TRBJ2-5	TGTGCCAGCAGCGTAGGGGCGAGGACTAGCGGGAGGGCCATAGAGACCCAGTACTTC	CASSVGARTSGRAIETQYF
TRBD1	TRBV20-1	-	TRBJ1-1	TGCAGTGCTAGGAGGACAGGGAACGCTGAAGCTTTCTTT	CSARRTGNAEAFF
-	TRBV15	-	TRBJ2-2	TGTGCCACCAGCAGAGTATTCACAGGGCACACCGGGGAGCTGTTTTTT	CATSRVFTGHTGELFF
TRBD2	TRBV12-5	few	TRBJ2-3	TGTGCTAGTGGTCCCCCCGGGGGGAACACAGATACGCAGTATTTT	CASGPPGGNTDTQYF
-	TRBV28	-	TRBJ1-5	TGTGCCAGCAGTTCCCCGTGGCGGCCAAATCAGCCCCAGCATTTT	CASSSPWRPNQPQHF
-	TRBV16	few	TRBJ2-7	TGTGCCAGCAGCCAAAATGTCGAGCAGTACTTC	CASSQNVEQYF
TRBD2	TRBV4-1	-	TRBJ2-2	TGCGCCAGCAGCCAAGATTTAGCGGGAGTAGCCGGGGAGCTGTTTTTT	CASSQDLAGVAGELFF
TRBD2	TRBV7-2	few	TRBJ2-1	TGTGCCAGCAGCTTTGCCAGCGGGAAGTACAATGAGCAGTTCTTC	CASSFASGKYNEQFF